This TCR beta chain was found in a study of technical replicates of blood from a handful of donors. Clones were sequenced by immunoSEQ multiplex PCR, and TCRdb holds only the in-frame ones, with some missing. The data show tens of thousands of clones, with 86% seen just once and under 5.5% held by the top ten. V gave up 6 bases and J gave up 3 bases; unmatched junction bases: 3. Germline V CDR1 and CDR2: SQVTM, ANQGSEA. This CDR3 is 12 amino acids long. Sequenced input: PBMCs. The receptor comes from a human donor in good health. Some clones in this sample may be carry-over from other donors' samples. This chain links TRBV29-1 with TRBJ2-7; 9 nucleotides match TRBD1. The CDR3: CSVPGQGYEQYF. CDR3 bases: TGCAGCGTCCCGGGACAGGGCTACGAGCAGTACTTC.